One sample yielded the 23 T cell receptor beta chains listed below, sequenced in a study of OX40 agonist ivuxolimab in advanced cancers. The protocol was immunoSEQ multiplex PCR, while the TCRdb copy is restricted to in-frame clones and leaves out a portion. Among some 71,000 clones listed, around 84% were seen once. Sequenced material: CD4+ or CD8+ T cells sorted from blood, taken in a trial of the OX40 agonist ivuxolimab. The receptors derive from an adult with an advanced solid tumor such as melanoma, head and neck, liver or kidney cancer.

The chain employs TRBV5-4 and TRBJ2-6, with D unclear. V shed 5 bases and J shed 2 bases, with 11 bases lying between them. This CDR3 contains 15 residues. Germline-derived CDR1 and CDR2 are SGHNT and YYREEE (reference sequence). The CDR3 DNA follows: TGTGCCAGCAGTCTTCCGCGTCCTGGGGCCAACGTCCTGACTTTC. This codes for CASSLPRPGANVLTF.

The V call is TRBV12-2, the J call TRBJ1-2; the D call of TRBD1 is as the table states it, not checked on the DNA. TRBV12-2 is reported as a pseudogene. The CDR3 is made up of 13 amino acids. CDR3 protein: CASRLAAGKGYTF. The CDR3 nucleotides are TGTGCAAGTCGCTTAGCGGCAGGGAAAGGCTACACCTTC.

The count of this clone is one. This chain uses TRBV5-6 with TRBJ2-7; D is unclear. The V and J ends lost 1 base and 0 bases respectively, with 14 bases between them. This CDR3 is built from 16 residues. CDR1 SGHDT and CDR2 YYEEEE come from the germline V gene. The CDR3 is CASSLFQRTYSYEQYF. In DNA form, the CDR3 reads TGTGCCAGCAGCTTGTTTCAAAGGACGTACTCCTACGAGCAGTACTTC. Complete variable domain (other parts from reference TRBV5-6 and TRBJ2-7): DAGVTQSPTHLIKTRGQQVTLRCSPKSGHDTVSWYQQALGQGPQFIFQYYEEEERQRGNFPDRFSGHQFPNYSSELNVNALLLGDSALYLCASSLFQRTYSYEQYFGPGTRLTVT.

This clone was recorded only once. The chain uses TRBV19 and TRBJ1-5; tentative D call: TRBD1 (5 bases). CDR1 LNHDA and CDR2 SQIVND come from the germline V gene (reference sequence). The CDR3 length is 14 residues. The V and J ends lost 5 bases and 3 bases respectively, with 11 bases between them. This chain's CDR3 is CASSPRQNNQPQHF. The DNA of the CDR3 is TGTGCCAGTAGTCCCCGACAGAACAATCAGCCCCAGCATTTT.

The CDR3: CASSSQRYGYTF. The CDR3 DNA reads as TGTGCCAGCAGTTCTCAGAGATATGGCTACACCTTC. The rearrangement uses TRBV6-6 and TRBJ1-2; no definite D call. CDR3 length: 12 amino acids. From germline, CDR1 is MNHNY and CDR2 SVGAGI (reference sequence). The V end was cut by 4 bases, the J end by 5 bases, with 8 bases between.

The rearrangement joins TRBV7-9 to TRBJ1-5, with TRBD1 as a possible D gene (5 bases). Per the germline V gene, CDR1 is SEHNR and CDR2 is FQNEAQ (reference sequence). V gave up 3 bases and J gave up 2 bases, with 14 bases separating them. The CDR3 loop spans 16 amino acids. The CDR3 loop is CASSFWGVVGNQPQHF. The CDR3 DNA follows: TGTGCCAGCAGCTTCTGGGGGGTGGTGGGCAATCAGCCCCAGCATTTT.

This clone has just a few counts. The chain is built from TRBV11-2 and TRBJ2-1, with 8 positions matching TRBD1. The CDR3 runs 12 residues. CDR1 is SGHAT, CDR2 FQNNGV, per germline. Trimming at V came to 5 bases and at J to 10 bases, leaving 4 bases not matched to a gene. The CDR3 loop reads CASSPSGGEQFF. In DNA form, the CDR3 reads TGTGCCAGCAGCCCCTCAGGGGGCGAGCAGTTCTTC.

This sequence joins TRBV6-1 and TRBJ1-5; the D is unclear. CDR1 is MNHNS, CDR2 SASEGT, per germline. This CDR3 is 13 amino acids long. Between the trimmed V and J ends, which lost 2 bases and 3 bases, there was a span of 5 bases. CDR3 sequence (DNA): TGTGCCAGCAGTGAAAGCGTCAATCAGCCCCAGCATTTT. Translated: CASSESVNQPQHF.

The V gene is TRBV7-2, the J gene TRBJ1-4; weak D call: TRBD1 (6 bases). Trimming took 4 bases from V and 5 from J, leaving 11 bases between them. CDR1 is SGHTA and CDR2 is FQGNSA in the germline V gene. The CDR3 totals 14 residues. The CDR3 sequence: CASSSGVKNEKLFF. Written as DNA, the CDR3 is TGTGCCAGCAGCTCAGGGGTTAAAAATGAAAAACTGTTTTTT.

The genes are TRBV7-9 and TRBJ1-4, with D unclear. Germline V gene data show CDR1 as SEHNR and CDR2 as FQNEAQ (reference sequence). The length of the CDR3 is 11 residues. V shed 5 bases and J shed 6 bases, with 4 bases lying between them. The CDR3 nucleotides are TGTGCCAGCAGCCGTGATGAAAAACTGTTTTTT. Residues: CASSRDEKLFF.

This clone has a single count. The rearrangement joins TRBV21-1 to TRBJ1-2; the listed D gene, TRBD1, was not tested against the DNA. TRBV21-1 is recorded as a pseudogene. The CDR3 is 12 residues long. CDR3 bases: TGTGCCAGCAGCGAGACAGGGGATGGCTACACCTTC. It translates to CASSETGDGYTF.

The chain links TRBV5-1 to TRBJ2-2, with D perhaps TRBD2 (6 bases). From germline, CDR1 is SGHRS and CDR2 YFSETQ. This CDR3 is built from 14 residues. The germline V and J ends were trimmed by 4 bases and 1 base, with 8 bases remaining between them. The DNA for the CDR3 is TGCGCCAGCAGCAGCGGGCAGAACACCGGGGAGCTGTTTTTT. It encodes CASSSGQNTGELFF. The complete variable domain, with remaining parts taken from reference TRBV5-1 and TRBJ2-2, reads KAGVTQTPRYLIKTRGQQVTLSCSPISGHRSVSWYQQTPGQGLQFLFEYFSETQRNKGNFPGRFSGRQFSNSRSEMNVSTLELGDSALYLCASSSGQNTGELFFGEGSRLTVL.

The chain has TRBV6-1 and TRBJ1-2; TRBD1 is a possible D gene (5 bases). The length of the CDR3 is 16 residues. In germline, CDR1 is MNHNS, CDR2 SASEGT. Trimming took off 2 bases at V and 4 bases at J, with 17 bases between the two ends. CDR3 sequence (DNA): TGTGCCAGCAGTGAATCTCTCGGGGCGCGGCTCTATGGCTACACCTTC. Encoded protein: CASSESLGARLYGYTF.

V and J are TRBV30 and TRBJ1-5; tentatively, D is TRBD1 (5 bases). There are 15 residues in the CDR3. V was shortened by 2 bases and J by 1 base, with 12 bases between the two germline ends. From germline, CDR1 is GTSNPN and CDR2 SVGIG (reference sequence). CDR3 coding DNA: TGTGCCTGGAGTAGGGAGGGGATGAGCAATCAGCCCCAGCATTTT. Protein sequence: CAWSREGMSNQPQHF.

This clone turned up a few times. The CDR3 bases are TGTGCCTGGAGCACTCACCCGAACACTGAAGCTTTCTTT. It specifies CAWSTHPNTEAFF. The chain uses TRBV30 and TRBJ1-1; D not certain. The CDR3 consists of 13 residues. The V and J ends lost 3 bases and 1 base respectively, with 9 bases between them. Germline V gene lookup returns CDR1 GTSNPN and CDR2 SVGIG (reference sequence).

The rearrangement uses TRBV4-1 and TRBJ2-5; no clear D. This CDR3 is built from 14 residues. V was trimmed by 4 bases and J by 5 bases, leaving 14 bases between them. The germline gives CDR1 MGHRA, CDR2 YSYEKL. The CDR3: CASSRLPQSETQYF. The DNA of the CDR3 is TGCGCCAGCAGCCGTCTCCCCCAATCGGAGACCCAGTACTTC.

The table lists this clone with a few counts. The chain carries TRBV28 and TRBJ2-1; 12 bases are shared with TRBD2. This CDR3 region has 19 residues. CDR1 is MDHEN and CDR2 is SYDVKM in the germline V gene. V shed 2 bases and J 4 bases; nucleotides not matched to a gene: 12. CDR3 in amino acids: CASSLNPAGLAGSYNEQFF. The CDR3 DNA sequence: TGTGCCAGCAGTTTAAACCCGGCGGGACTAGCGGGTTCTTACAATGAGCAGTTCTTC.

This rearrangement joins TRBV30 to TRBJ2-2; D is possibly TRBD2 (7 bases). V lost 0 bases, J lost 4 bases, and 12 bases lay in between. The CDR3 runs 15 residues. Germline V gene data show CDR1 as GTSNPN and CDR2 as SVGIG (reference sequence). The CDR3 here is CAWSVLRGGTGELFF. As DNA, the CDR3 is TGTGCCTGGAGTGTACTTAGGGGGGGCACCGGGGAGCTGTTTTTT.

The CDR3 loop reads CASSSSGQGGKQYF. The CDR3 DNA reads as TGTGCCAGCAGTTCTTCTGGGCAGGGCGGGAAGCAGTACTTC. The chain couples TRBV6-6 to TRBJ2-7; tentatively, D is TRBD2 (6 bases). The V end was cut by 4 bases, the J end by 8 bases, with 18 bases between. This CDR3 has 14 residues. Germline V gives CDR1 MNHNY, CDR2 SVGAGI (reference sequence).

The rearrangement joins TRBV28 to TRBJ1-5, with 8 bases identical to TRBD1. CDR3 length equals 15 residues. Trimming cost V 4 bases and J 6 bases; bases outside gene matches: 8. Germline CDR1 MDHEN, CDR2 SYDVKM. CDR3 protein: CASSYPSGGGQPQHF. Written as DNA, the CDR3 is TGTGCCAGCAGTTATCCCTCAGGGGGCGGTCAGCCCCAGCATTTT.

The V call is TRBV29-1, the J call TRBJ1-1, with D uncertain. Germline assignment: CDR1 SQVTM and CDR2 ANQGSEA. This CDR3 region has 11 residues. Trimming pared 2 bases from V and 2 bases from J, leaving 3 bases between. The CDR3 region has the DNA TGCAGCGTTGAATTAAACACTGAAGCTTTCTTT. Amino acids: CSVELNTEAFF.

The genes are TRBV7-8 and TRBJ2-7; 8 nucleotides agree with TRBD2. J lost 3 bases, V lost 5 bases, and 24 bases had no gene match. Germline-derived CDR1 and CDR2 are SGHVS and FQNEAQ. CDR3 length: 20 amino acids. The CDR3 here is CASSPSSLSGSLTRIYEQYF. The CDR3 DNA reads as TGTGCCAGCAGCCCTTCCAGCCTCAGCGGGAGTTTGACAAGGATCTACGAGCAGTACTTC.

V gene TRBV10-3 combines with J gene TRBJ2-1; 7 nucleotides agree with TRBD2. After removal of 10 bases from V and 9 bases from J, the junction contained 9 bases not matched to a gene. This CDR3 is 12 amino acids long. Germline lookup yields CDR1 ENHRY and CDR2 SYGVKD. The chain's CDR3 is CASGLDGTEQFF. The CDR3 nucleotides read TGTGCCAGCGGACTAGACGGTACTGAGCAGTTCTTC.